One sample yielded the 25 T cell receptor beta chains listed below, sequenced in a study of Graves' ophthalmopathy and Graves' hyperthyroidism. Amplification of TCR beta CDR3 regions used RNA transcripts. Second-round multiplex PCR followed a first-round RT-PCR using HTBI primers. TCRdb independently ran MiXCR on the multiplex PCR reads; one entry per CDR3 protein. The data contain over 500,000 distinct CDR3 sequences, about a fifth of them seen just once; the ten biggest clones take up more than 5.5%. Sequenced material: peripheral blood. The source of these receptors is a woman aged 18-29 years with stable Graves' hyperthyroidism. Some clones in this sample may be carry-over from other donors' samples.

In its sample, this clonotype was seen many times. The chain links TRBV6-5 to TRBJ2-7, with D possibly being TRBD1 or TRBD2 (5 bases each). Germline CDR1 is MNHEY and CDR2 is SVGAGI. This CDR3 has 15 residues. V lost 0 bases to trimming and J lost 0 bases, with 9 bases between them. Here the CDR3 reads CASSYSAGSSYEQYF. As DNA, the CDR3 is TGTGCCAGCAGTTACTCTGCAGGGAGCTCCTACGAGCAGTACTTC.

This clonotype was picked up many times. The chain has TRBV7-2 and TRBJ1-2; a weak D match, TRBD1 (6 bases). V was trimmed by 2 bases and J by 3 bases, leaving 10 bases between them. Germline lookup yields CDR1 SGHTA and CDR2 FQGNSA. This CDR3 is 14 amino acids long. The CDR3 loop is CASSLSPGDYGYTF. The DNA of the CDR3 is TGTGCCAGCAGCTTAAGTCCAGGGGACTATGGCTACACCTTC.

This clonotype was found many times. The V gene is TRBV6-5, the J gene TRBJ2-7, with 9 bases matching TRBD1. With 4 bases clipped from V and 6 bases from J, the junction kept 13 bases outside the gene matches. Germline CDR1 and CDR2: MNHEY and SVGAGI. This CDR3 is built from 16 residues. CDR3 sequence: CASSSPFGQGFSEQYF. CDR3 nucleotide sequence: TGTGCCAGCAGTTCCCCCTTCGGACAGGGGTTCTCCGAGCAGTACTTC.

This clonotype has a count of ten or more. The chain has TRBV28 and TRBJ1-2, with 7 nucleotides matching TRBD1. CDR1 and CDR2 from the germline V gene are MDHEN and SYDVKM. The length of the CDR3 is 14 residues. After removal of 2 bases from V and 5 bases from J, the junction contained 5 bases not matched to a gene. The CDR3 loop is CASSLGAGGYGYTF. The CDR3 region has the DNA TGTGCCAGCAGTTTAGGGGCAGGGGGATATGGCTACACCTTC.

This clonotype appeared many times. The chain combines TRBV19 with TRBJ2-2; tentative D call: TRBD1 (5 bases). The CDR3 runs to 15 residues. Trimming shortened V by 2 bases and J by 3 bases, and 10 bases separated the two germline ends. Germline assignment: CDR1 LNHDA and CDR2 SQIVND (reference sequence). For the CDR3, the DNA is TGTGCCAGTAGTATACAGGGATCGGACACCGGGGAGCTGTTTTTT. Amino acid sequence: CASSIQGSDTGELFF. Full variable domain (remainder filled in from reference TRBV19 and TRBJ2-2): DGGITQSPKYLFRKEGQNVTLSCEQNLNHDAMYWYRQDPGQGLRLIYYSQIVNDFQKGDIAEGYSVSREKKESFPLTVTSAQKNPTAFYLCASSIQGSDTGELFFGEGSRLTVL.

This chain links TRBV19 with TRBJ1-3; D is unresolved. The CDR3 contains 16 residues. Looked up from germline, CDR1 is LNHDA and CDR2 is SQIVND (reference sequence). With 4 bases removed from V and 0 bases from J, the gap between germline ends came to 13 bases. The CDR3 protein is CASSTPTILSGNTIYF. As DNA, the CDR3 is TGTGCCAGTAGTACGCCGACGATCCTCTCTGGAAACACCATATATTTT.

V and J are TRBV24-1 and TRBJ2-2; 8 bases agree with TRBD2. Germline trimming cut 3 bases from V and 4 bases from J; bases unmatched to any gene: 3. Germline V lookup: CDR1 KGHDR, CDR2 SFDVKD. The CDR3 covers 15 residues. CDR3 in DNA: TGTGCCACCAGTGATATCGGGACTAGCACCGGGGAGCTGTTTTTT. This codes for CATSDIGTSTGELFF.

This clonotype was counted only a few times. The J gene is TRBJ2-7, the V gene TRBV11-2; D is unresolved. The germline V gene has CDR1 SGHAT and CDR2 FQNNGV. The V end was cut by 4 bases, the J end by 4 bases, with 11 bases between. The length of the CDR3 is 13 residues. The CDR3 loop is CASSSVQAYEQYF. The CDR3 DNA reads as TGTGCCAGCAGCTCGGTCCAGGCTTACGAGCAGTACTTC.

This clonotype was found many times. The chain is built from TRBV6-5 and TRBJ2-7; possibly TRBD2 for D (7 bases). Germline lookup yields CDR1 MNHEY and CDR2 SVGAGI. CDR3 length equals 16 residues. V lost 4 bases and J 5 bases, leaving 21 bases between the germline ends. The chain's CDR3 is CASSSPGGASGDEQYF. The CDR3 nucleotides are TGTGCCAGCAGTTCCCCGGGGGGCGCCTCAGGGGACGAGCAGTACTTC.

This clonotype was recorded many times. This chain joins TRBV29-1 and TRBJ2-7; D gene ambiguous. This CDR3 has 13 amino acids. The V gene lost 2 bases and the J gene lost 7 bases, with 15 bases spanning the gap. The V gene's germline CDR1 is SQVTM and CDR2 ANQGSEA. CDR3 sequence (DNA): TGCAGCGTTGAATGGGGTCACCTAAGGGAGCAGTACTTC. This encodes CSVEWGHLREQYF.

This clonotype has a count of ten or more. The chain links TRBV11-2 to TRBJ2-7; 7 positions match TRBD2. V shed 0 bases and J 2 bases; nucleotides not matched to a gene: 4. From germline, CDR1 is SGHAT and CDR2 FQNNGV. The CDR3 runs 15 residues. CDR3 nucleotide sequence: TGTGCCAGCAGCTTAGACCCTAGCGGTACCTACGAGCAGTACTTC. It yields the protein CASSLDPSGTYEQYF. The entire variable domain, with the rest obtained from reference TRBV11-2 and TRBJ2-7, is as follows: EAGVAQSPRYKIIEKRQSVAFWCNPISGHATLYWYQQILGQGPKLLIQFQNNGVVDDSQLPKDRFSAERLKGVDSTLKIQPAKLEDSAVYLCASSLDPSGTYEQYFGPGTRLTVT.

This chain joins TRBV20-1 and TRBJ2-7; 7 positions agree with TRBD1. In germline, CDR1 is DFQATT, CDR2 SNEGSKA (reference sequence). The CDR3 is 15 residues long. Trimming cost V 0 bases and J 4 bases; bases outside gene matches: 9. Written as DNA, the CDR3 is TGCAGTGCTAGAGAGCCTCAGGGGGACCCATACGAGCAGTACTTC. Translated, it gives CSAREPQGDPYEQYF.

This clonotype was detected ten times or more. The chain has TRBV20-1 and TRBJ1-3; perhaps TRBD1 as D (5 bases). Trimming removed 5 bases from V and 4 bases from J, with 15 bases in between. CDR1 DFQATT and CDR2 SNEGSKA come from the germline V gene (reference sequence). The CDR3 sequence is 14 residues long. The CDR3 DNA reads as TGCAGTGCTCTTCGGCCAGGGCCGGGAAACACCATATATTTT. It translates to CSALRPGPGNTIYF.

This clonotype was counted at least ten times. This chain uses TRBV5-1 with TRBJ2-2; weak D call: TRBD1 (6 bases). Trimming shortened V by 0 bases and J by 5 bases, and 11 bases separated the two germline ends. Germline V lookup: CDR1 SGHRS, CDR2 YFSETQ. The CDR3 length is 15 residues. This CDR3 is CASSLAPGATGELFF. DNA of the CDR3: TGCGCCAGCAGCTTGGCCCCAGGGGCGACCGGGGAGCTGTTTTTT.

This clonotype was seen many times. The chain has TRBV24-1 and TRBJ1-1; D is perhaps TRBD1 (6 bases). Trimming removed 5 bases at V and 7 bases at J, with 7 bases between. CDR3 length equals 11 residues. CDR1 is KGHDR, CDR2 SFDVKD, per germline. The DNA for the CDR3 is TGTGCCACCAGTGGACAGGATGAAGCTTTCTTT. Protein sequence: CATSGQDEAFF.

This clonotype appeared a few times. This chain connects TRBV6-2 or TRBV6-3 to TRBJ1-2; tentatively, D is TRBD1 (5 bases). In germline, CDR1 is MNHEY, CDR2 SVGEGT. V was shortened by 7 bases and J by 10 bases, with 28 bases between the two germline ends. This CDR3 has 16 amino acids. The CDR3 coding sequence is TGTGCCAGCACCGAATCGGGACCACGAAGGCCCGTCATCTACACCTTC. Its protein product is CASTESGPRRPVIYTF.

The V gene is TRBV11-2, the J gene TRBJ2-5; no reliable D call. CDR1 SGHAT and CDR2 FQNNGV come from the germline V gene. The V and J ends lost 7 bases and 4 bases respectively, with 16 bases between them. The CDR3 is 14 amino acids. The CDR3 sequence: CASTHESVGETQYF. The CDR3 coding sequence is TGTGCCAGCACCCATGAGAGTGTTGGAGAGACCCAGTACTTC.

This clonotype was detected ten times or more. This chain uses TRBV2 with TRBJ1-2, with 9 bases identical to TRBD1. The V gene's germline CDR1 is SNHLY and CDR2 FYNNEI. CDR3 length equals 14 residues. The trim removed 4 bases at V and 2 bases at J, leaving 2 bases unmatched. As DNA, the CDR3 is TGTGCCAGCAGTGTCACAGGGGGCAACTATGGCTACACCTTC. Translating it yields CASSVTGGNYGYTF.

This clonotype was observed a handful of times. This chain uses TRBV7-8 with TRBJ1-1, with 10 nucleotides matching TRBD1. CDR3 length equals 16 residues. Per germline, CDR1 SGHVS and CDR2 FQNEAQ. V lost 2 bases, J lost 1 base, and 4 bases stayed unmatched. CDR3 in amino acids: CASSLWGQGSNTEAFF. DNA for the CDR3: TGTGCCAGCAGCTTATGGGGACAGGGGTCGAACACTGAAGCTTTCTTT.

This clonotype was counted ten times or more. The chain joins TRBV5-8 to TRBJ2-5, with 12 bases fitting TRBD2. In germline, CDR1 is SGHTS, CDR2 YDEGEE. There are 16 residues in the CDR3. The V segment lost 3 bases and the J segment 4 bases; nucleotides outside the gene matches: 7. This CDR3 reads CASSSRLAGERETQYF. The DNA of the CDR3 is TGTGCCAGCAGCTCTAGACTAGCGGGAGAGCGAGAGACCCAGTACTTC. Drawing the rest from reference TRBV5-8 and TRBJ2-5, the complete variable domain is EAGVTQSPTHLIKTRGQQATLRCSPISGHTSVYWYQQALGLGLQFLLWYDEGEERNRGNFPPRFSGRQFPNYSSELNVNALELEDSALYLCASSSRLAGERETQYFGPGTRLLVL.

A word on this clonotype: This may stem from a read error, because a much larger clone lies one nucleotide away. The V and J genes are TRBV20-1 and TRBJ1-1; no definite D call. The germline V and J ends were trimmed by 1 base and 4 bases, with 7 bases remaining between them. Per the germline V gene, CDR1 is DFQATT and CDR2 is SNEGSKA (reference sequence). This CDR3 region has 12 residues. In nucleotides, the CDR3 is TGCAGTGCTAGAGTGCCGATCACTGAAGCTTTCTTT. Translation: CSARVPITEAFF.

At least ten counts were recorded for this clonotype. The rearrangement links TRBV11-2 to TRBJ1-3, with D tentatively TRBD1 (5 bases). Germline CDR1 and CDR2: SGHAT and FQNNGV. This CDR3 comprises 17 residues. Trimming pared 2 bases from V and 0 bases from J, leaving 14 bases between. The CDR3 DNA sequence: TGTGCCAGCAGCTTACTACCTCAGGGCTCCTCTGGAAACACCATATATTTT. This translates into CASSLLPQGSSGNTIYF. The full variable domain, with the rest looked up from reference TRBV11-2 and TRBJ1-3, is EAGVAQSPRYKIIEKRQSVAFWCNPISGHATLYWYQQILGQGPKLLIQFQNNGVVDDSQLPKDRFSAERLKGVDSTLKIQPAKLEDSAVYLCASSLLPQGSSGNTIYFGEGSWLTVV.

This clonotype was seen many times. CDR3 sequence reads: CATSRGGARYEQYF. For the CDR3, the DNA is TGTGCCACCAGCAGAGGCGGGGCACGATACGAGCAGTACTTC. The chain links TRBV15 to TRBJ2-7, with D possibly being TRBD2 (6 bases). Per germline, CDR1 LNHNV and CDR2 YYDKDF (reference sequence). The CDR3 runs 14 residues. Trimming removed 1 base from V and 4 bases from J, with 11 bases in between. The complete variable domain, with remaining parts taken from reference TRBV15 and TRBJ2-7, reads DAMVIQNPRYQVTQFGKPVTLSCSQTLNHNVMYWYQQKSSQAPKLLFHYYDKDFNNEADTPDNFQSRRPNTSFCFLDIRSPGLGDTAMYLCATSRGGARYEQYFGPGTRLTVT.

The chain combines TRBV6-5 with TRBJ2-7; maybe TRBD2 (5 bases). V lost 0 bases and J lost 5, with 8 bases in between. Germline lookup yields CDR1 MNHEY and CDR2 SVGAGI. This CDR3 region has 13 residues. The CDR3 DNA reads TGTGCCAGCAGTTACTCGGGAGACGACGAGCAGTACTTC. Protein sequence: CASSYSGDDEQYF.

The rearrangement uses TRBV2 and TRBJ1-5; 8 bases fit TRBD1. The germline V gene has CDR1 SNHLY and CDR2 FYNNEI. CDR3 length: 15 residues. Losses at the gene ends were 2 bases for V and 3 bases for J; bases not matched to a gene: 3. CDR3 in DNA: TGTGCCAGCAGTGAAACAGGGGGAGTCAATCAGCCCCAGCATTTT. This codes for CASSETGGVNQPQHF.